One and the same sample provided the 6 T cell receptor beta chains below, sequenced in a study of shared clonotypes between healthy human individuals. Assay: immunoSEQ multiplex PCR; the TCRdb copy retains only in-frame clones and omits some. The table shows about 2.3 million clones, with 93% occurring only once. Specimen: naive CD4+ T cells from PBMCs. Specified subset: CD45RA+ positively selected. These receptors were taken from a man younger than 30 in good health. Some clones in this sample may be carry-over from other donors' samples.

This clone is a singleton in its sample. The V gene is TRBV30, the J gene TRBJ2-6, with D uncertain. With 6 bases removed from V and 2 bases from J, the gap between germline ends came to 5 bases. The CDR3 length is 12 residues. CDR1 GTSNPN and CDR2 SVGIG come from the germline V gene (reference sequence). CDR3 sequence (DNA): TGTGCCTGTGGGGCTGGGGCCAACGTCCTGACTTTC. The encoded protein is CACGAGANVLTF.

As for this clone: The identical CDR3 is also encoded by other nucleotide sequences in the sample. This rearrangement joins TRBV28 to TRBJ2-7, with a weak D call TRBD2 (6 bases). Germline V gene sequence: CDR1 MDHEN, CDR2 SYDVKM. The CDR3 has 12 residues. V lost 6 bases and J 4 bases, leaving 10 bases between the germline ends. CDR3 in DNA: TGTGCCAGCAGCCTAGGGACTTACGAGCAGTACTTC. Its translation: CASSLGTYEQYF. Full variable domain (outside the CDR3, taken from reference TRBV28 and TRBJ2-7): DVKVTQSSRYLVKRTGEKVFLECVQDMDHENMFWYRQDPGLGLRLIYFSYDVKMKEKGDIPEGYSVSREKKERFSLILESASTNQTSMYLCASSLGTYEQYFGPGTRLTVT.

This chain links TRBV2 with TRBJ2-3; tentative D call: TRBD2 (5 bases). The ends were cut back, 8 bases at V and 2 bases at J, with 14 bases in the middle. CDR3 length: 14 amino acids. Germline V gene lookup returns CDR1 SNHLY and CDR2 FYNNEI. The CDR3 nucleotides read TGTGCCAGCGGGAGTCCAACGCCCACAGATACGCAGTATTTT. Encoded protein: CASGSPTPTDTQYF.

The chain links TRBV11-2 to TRBJ2-7, with D perhaps given as TRBD1 or TRBD2 (6 bases each). This CDR3 comprises 14 residues. Trimming took 6 bases from V and 3 from J, leaving 15 bases between them. The germline V gene has CDR1 SGHAT and CDR2 FQNNGV. CDR3 coding DNA: TGTGCCAGCAGTCGAATGGGGGGCGACTACGAGCAGTACTTC. Its protein product is CASSRMGGDYEQYF.

In this sample, this clone turned up once. The chain recombines TRBV19 with TRBJ2-7, with 11 bases fitting TRBD1. V trimming: 4 bases; J trimming: 3 bases; junction bases outside the gene matches: 5. This CDR3 is 15 amino acids long. Germline lookup yields CDR1 LNHDA and CDR2 SQIVND (reference sequence). Here the CDR3 reads CASSSPGQGVYEQYF. In DNA, the CDR3 is TGTGCCAGTAGTAGCCCGGGACAGGGGGTCTACGAGCAGTACTTC.

This clone was seen a handful of times. J is TRBJ1-1 and V is TRBV5-1; D is possibly TRBD1 (6 bases). This CDR3 region has 13 residues. V lost 4 bases to trimming and J lost 1 base, with 8 bases between them. Per the germline V gene, CDR1 is SGHRS and CDR2 is YFSETQ. The CDR3 DNA is TGCGCCAGCAGCGCGACAGGGAACACTGAAGCTTTCTTT. Its protein is CASSATGNTEAFF.